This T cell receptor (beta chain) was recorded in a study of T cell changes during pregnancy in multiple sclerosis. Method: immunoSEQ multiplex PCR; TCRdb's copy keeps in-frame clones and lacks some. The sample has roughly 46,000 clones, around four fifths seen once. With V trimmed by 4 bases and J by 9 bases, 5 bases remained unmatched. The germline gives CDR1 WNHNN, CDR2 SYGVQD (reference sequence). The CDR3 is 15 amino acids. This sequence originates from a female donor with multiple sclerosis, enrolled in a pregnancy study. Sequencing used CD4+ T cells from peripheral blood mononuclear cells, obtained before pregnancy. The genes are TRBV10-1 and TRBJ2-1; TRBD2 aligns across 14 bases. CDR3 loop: CASSAGTSGRGEQFF. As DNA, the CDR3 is TGCGCCAGCAGTGCCGGGACTAGCGGGAGAGGTGAGCAGTTCTTC.